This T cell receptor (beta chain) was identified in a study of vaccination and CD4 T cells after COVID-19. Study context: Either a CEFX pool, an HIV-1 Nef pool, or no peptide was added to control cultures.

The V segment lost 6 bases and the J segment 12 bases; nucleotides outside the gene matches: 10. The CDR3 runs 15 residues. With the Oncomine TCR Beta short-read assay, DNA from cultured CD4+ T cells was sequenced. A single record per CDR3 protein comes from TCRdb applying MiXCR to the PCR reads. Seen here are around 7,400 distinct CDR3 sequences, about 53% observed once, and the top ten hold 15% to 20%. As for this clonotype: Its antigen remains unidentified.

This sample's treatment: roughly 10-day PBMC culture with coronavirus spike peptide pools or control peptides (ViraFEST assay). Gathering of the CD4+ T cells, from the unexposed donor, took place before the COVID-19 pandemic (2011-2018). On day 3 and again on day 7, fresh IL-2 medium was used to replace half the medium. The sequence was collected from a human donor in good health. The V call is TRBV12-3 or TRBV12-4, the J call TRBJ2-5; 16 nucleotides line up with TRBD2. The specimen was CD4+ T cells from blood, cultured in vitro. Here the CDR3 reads CASRVAGTSGRAEYF. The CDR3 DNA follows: TGTGCCAGCAGAGTGGCCGGGACTAGCGGGAGGGCCGAGTACTTC.